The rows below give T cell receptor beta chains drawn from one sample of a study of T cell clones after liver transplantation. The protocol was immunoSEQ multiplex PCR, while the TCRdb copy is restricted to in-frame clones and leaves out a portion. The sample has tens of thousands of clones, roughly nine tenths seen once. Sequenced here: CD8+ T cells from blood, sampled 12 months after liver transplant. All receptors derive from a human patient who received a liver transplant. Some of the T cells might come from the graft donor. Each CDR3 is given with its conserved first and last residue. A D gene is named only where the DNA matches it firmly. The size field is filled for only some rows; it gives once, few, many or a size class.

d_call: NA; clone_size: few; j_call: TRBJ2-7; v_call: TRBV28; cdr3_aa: CASSLFKYYEQYF; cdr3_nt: TGTGCCAGCAGCTTGTTTAAGTATTACGAGCAGTACTTC
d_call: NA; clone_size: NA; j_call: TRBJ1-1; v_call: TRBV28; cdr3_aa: CASSGLNTEAFF; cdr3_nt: TGTGCCAGCAGTGGCCTGAACACTGAAGCTTTCTTT
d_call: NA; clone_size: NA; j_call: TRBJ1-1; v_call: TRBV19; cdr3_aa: CASSGQLNTEAFF; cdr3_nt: TGTGCCAGTAGTGGACAACTAAACACTGAAGCTTTCTTT
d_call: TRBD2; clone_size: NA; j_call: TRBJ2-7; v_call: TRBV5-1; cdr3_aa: CASSWASGRSYEQYF; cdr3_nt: TGCGCCAGCAGCTGGGCTAGCGGGCGCTCCTACGAGCAGTACTTC
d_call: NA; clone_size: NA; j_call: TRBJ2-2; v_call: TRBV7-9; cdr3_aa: CASSLYSPGTGELFF; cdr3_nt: TGTGCCAGCAGCTTATATAGCCCGGGGACCGGGGAGCTGTTTTTT
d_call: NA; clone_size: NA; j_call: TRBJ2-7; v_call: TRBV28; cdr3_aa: CASSWEEGYEQYF; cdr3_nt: TGTGCCAGCAGTTGGGAGGAAGGCTACGAGCAGTACTTC
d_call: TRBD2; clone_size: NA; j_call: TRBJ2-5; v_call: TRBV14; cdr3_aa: CASSMEGGETQYF; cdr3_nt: TGTGCCAGCAGCATGGAGGGAGGGGAGACCCAGTACTTC
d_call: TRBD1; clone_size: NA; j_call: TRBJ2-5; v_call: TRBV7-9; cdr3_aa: CASSLVGQGETQYF; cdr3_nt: TGTGCCAGCAGCTTAGTAGGACAGGGAGAGACCCAGTACTTC
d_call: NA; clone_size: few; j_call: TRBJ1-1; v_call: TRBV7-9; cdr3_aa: CASSFPGAPTEAFF; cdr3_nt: TGTGCCAGCAGCTTCCCGGGGGCGCCCACTGAAGCTTTCTTT
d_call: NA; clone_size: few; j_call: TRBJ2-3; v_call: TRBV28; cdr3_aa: CASSQGLTDTQYF; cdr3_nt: TGTGCCAGCAGTCAGGGACTCACAGATACGCAGTATTTT
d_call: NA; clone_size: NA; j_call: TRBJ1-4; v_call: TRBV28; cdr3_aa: CASSTLGRTNEKLFF; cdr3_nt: TGTGCCAGCAGTACCCTGGGCCGCACTAATGAAAAACTGTTTTTT
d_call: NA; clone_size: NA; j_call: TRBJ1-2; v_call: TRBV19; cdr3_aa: CASSIVTANYGYTF; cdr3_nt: TGTGCCAGTAGTATAGTGACCGCAAACTATGGCTACACCTTC
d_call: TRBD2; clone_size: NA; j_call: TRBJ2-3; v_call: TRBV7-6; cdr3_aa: CASSPTGGSTDTQYF; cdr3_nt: TGTGCCAGCAGCCCCACGGGGGGGAGCACAGATACGCAGTATTTT
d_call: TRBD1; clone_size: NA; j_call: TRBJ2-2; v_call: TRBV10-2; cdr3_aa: CASRDRTGNTGELFF; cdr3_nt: TGCGCCAGCAGGGACAGGACAGGGAACACCGGGGAGCTGTTTTTT
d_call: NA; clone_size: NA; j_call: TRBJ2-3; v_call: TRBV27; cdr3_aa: CASSLSGVTDTQYF; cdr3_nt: TGTGCCAGCAGTTTGTCGGGGGTCACAGATACGCAGTATTTT
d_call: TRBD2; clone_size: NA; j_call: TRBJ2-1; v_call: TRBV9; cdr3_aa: CASSVEGLAGGGRYNEQFF; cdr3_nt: TGTGCCAGCAGCGTAGAGGGGCTAGCGGGAGGTGGGCGCTACAATGAGCAGTTCTTC
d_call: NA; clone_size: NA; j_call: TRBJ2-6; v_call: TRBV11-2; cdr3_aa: CASSLVGVGANVLTF; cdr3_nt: TGTGCCAGCAGCTTAGTTGGCGTGGGGGCCAACGTCCTGACTTTC
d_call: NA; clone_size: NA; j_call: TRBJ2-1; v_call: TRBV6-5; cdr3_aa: CASSYIPYNEQFF; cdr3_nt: TGTGCCAGCAGTTACATCCCTTACAATGAGCAGTTCTTC
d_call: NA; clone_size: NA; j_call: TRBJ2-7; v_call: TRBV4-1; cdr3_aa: CASSQELSQTYSYEQYF; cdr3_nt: TGCGCCAGCAGCCAAGAACTGAGCCAGACTTACTCCTACGAGCAGTACTTC
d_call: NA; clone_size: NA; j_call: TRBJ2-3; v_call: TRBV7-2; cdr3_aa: CASSSPWGGSSTDTQYF; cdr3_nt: TGTGCCAGCAGCTCGCCATGGGGTGGATCTAGCACAGATACGCAGTATTTT
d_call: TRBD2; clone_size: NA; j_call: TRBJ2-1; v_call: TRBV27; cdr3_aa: CASSSGLAAYNEQFF; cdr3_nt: TGTGCCAGCAGTTCAGGACTAGCGGCCTACAATGAGCAGTTCTTC
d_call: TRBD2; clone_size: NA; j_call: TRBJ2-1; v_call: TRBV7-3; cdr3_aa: CASSLSLAGVGNEQFF; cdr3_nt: TGTGCCAGCAGCTTATCCCTAGCGGGAGTTGGCAATGAGCAGTTCTTC
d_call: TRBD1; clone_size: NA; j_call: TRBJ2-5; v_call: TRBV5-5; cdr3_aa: CASSLEAGGVRETQYF; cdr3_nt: TGTGCCAGCAGCTTGGAGGCAGGGGGCGTTCGGGAGACCCAGTACTTC
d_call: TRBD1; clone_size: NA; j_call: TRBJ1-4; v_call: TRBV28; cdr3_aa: CASSLSGGNEKLFF; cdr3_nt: TGTGCCAGCAGTTTATCAGGGGGTAATGAAAAACTGTTTTTT
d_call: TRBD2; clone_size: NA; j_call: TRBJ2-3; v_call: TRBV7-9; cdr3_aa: CASTSSGGRDTQYF; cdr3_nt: TGTGCCAGCACCTCTAGCGGGGGGCGGGATACGCAGTATTTT
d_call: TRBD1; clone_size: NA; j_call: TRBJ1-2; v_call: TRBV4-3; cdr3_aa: CASSQDYRTGLYGYTF; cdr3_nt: TGCGCCAGCAGCCAAGACTATCGGACAGGGCTCTATGGCTACACCTTC
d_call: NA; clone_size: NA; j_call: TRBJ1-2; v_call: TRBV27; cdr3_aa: CASSLGVNYGYTF; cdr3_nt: TGTGCCAGCAGTTTGGGGGTTAACTATGGCTACACCTTC
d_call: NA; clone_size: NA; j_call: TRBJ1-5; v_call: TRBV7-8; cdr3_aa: CASSLGLAGVASNQPQHF; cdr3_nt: TGTGCCAGCAGCTTAGGGCTAGCGGGGGTAGCGAGCAATCAGCCCCAGCATTTT
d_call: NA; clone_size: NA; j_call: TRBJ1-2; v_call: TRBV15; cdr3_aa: CATSRDMNLGGYTF; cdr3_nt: TGTGCCACCAGCAGAGATATGAATCTGGGGGGCTACACCTTC
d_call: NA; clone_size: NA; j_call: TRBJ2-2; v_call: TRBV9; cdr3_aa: CASSADGELFF; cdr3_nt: TGTGCCAGCAGCGCGGACGGGGAGCTGTTTTTT
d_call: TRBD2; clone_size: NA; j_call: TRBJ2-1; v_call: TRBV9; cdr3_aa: CASSEPPGTTYNEQFF; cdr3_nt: TGTGCCAGCAGCGAACCACCTGGGACTACTTACAATGAGCAGTTCTTC
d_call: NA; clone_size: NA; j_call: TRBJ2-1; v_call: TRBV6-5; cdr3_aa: CASSHPVGSIDEQFF; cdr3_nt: TGTGCCAGCAGCCACCCTGTCGGGAGTATAGATGAGCAGTTCTTC
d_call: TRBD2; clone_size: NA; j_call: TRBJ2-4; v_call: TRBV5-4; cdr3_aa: CASSSSGVNIQYF; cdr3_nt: TGTGCCAGCAGCTCTAGCGGAGTCAACATTCAGTACTTC
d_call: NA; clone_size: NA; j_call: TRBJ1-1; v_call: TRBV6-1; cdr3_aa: CASSEAGFMNTEAFF; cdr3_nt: TGTGCCAGCAGTGAAGCTGGTTTCATGAACACTGAAGCTTTCTTT
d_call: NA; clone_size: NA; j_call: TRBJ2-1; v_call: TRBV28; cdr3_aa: CASSSSGEALYNEQFF; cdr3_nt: TGTGCCAGCAGTTCAAGCGGAGAGGCTCTCTACAATGAGCAGTTCTTC
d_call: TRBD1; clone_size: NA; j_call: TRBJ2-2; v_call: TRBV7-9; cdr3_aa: CASRPGTEFTGELFF; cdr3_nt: TGTGCCAGCAGGCCCGGGACAGAATTCACCGGGGAGCTGTTTTTT
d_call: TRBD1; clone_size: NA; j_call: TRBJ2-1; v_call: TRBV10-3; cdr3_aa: CAISTGGAYNEQFF; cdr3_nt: TGTGCCATCAGCACAGGGGGCGCCTACAATGAGCAGTTCTTC
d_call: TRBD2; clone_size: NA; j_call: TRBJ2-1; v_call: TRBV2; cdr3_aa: CASKGLLGAYNEQFF; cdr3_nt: TGTGCCAGTAAGGGACTACTTGGAGCCTACAATGAGCAGTTCTTC
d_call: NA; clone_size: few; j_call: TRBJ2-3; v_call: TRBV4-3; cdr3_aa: CASSLGVSTDTQYF; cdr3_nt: TGCGCCAGCAGCCTAGGGGTCAGCACAGATACGCAGTATTTT
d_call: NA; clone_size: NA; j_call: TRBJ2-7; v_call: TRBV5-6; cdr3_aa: CASSSDGSYEQYF; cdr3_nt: TGTGCCAGCAGCTCAGACGGGTCCTACGAGCAGTACTTC
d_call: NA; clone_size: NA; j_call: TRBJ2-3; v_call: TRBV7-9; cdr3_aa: CASSLGGTPSTDTQYF; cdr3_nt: TGTGCCAGCAGCTTAGGAGGGACACCTAGCACAGATACGCAGTATTTT
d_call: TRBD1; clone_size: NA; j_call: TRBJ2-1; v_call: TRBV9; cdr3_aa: CASSLQGGHYNEQFF; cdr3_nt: TGTGCCAGCAGCCTCCAAGGGGGCCATTACAATGAGCAGTTCTTC
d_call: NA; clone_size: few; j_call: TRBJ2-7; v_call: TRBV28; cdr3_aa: CASSSVRRGRPIYEQYF; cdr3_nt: TGTGCCAGCAGCTCCGTCCGGCGGGGCCGCCCAATCTACGAGCAGTACTTC
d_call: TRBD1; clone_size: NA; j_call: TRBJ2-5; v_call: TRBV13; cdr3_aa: CASSLGTGWTETQYF; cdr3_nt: TGTGCCAGCAGCTTAGGGACAGGGTGGACAGAGACCCAGTACTTC
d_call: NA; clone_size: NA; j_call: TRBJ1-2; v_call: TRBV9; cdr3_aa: CASSAEGPYGYTF; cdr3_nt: TGTGCCAGCAGCGCCGAGGGACCTTATGGCTACACCTTC
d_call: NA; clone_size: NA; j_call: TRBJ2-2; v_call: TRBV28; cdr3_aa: CASSFRPNTGELFF; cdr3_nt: TGTGCCAGCAGTTTCAGACCGAACACCGGGGAGCTGTTTTTT
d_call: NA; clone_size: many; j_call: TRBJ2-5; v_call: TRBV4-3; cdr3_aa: CASSQVGWERDQETQYF; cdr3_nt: TGCGCCAGCAGCCAAGTCGGCTGGGAGAGGGATCAAGAGACCCAGTACTTC
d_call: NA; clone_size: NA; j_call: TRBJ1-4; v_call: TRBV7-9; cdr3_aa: CASSLEVGPTNEKLFF; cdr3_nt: TGTGCCAGCAGCTTAGAGGTCGGACCAACTAATGAAAAACTGTTTTTT
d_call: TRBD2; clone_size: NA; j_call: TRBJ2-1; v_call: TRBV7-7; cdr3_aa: CASSLGLAGADEQFF; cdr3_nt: TGTGCTAGCAGCTTAGGACTAGCGGGAGCCGATGAGCAGTTCTTC
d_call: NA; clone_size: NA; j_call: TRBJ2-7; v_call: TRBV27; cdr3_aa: CASSLPDYEQYF; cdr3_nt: TGTGCCAGCAGTCTACCCGACTACGAGCAGTACTTC
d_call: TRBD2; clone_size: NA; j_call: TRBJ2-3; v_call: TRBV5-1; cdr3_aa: CASSFPTSGKDTQYF; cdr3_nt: TGCGCCAGCAGCTTCCCCACTAGCGGGAAGGATACGCAGTATTTT
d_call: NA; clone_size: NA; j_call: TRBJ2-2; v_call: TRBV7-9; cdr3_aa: CASSFDGLNTGELFF; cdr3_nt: TGTGCCAGCAGCTTTGACGGATTGAACACCGGGGAGCTGTTTTTT
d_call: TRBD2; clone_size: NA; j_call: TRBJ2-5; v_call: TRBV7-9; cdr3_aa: CASSLGLAGGPDETQYF; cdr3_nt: TGTGCCAGCAGCTTAGGGCTAGCGGGAGGGCCCGATGAGACCCAGTACTTC
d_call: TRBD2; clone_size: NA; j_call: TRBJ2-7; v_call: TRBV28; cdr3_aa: CASSLRRREAPLREQYF; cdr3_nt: TGTGCCAGCAGTTTACGGCGCCGGGAGGCCCCCCTTCGGGAGCAGTACTTC
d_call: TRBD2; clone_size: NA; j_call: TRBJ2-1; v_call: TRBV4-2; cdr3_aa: CASSQGAGGMNEQFF; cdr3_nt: TGTGCCAGCAGCCAAGGAGCGGGAGGGATGAATGAGCAGTTCTTC
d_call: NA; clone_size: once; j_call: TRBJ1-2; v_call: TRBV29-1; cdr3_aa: CSVATSDGYTF; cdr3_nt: TGCAGCGTAGCCACGTCGGATGGCTACACCTTC
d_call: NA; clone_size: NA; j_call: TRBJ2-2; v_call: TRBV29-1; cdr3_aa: CSVESVLGTTGELFF; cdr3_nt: TGCAGCGTTGAATCGGTATTGGGAACCACCGGGGAGCTGTTTTTT
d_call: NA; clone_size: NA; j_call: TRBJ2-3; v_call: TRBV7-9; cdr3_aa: CASSLSLAYTDTQYF; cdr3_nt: TGTGCCAGCAGCTTAAGCTTAGCGTACACAGATACGCAGTATTTT
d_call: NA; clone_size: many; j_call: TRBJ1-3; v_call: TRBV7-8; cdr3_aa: CATEDSSKDSGNTIYF; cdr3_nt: TGTGCCACAGAGGACAGTTCAAAAGACTCTGGAAACACCATATATTTT